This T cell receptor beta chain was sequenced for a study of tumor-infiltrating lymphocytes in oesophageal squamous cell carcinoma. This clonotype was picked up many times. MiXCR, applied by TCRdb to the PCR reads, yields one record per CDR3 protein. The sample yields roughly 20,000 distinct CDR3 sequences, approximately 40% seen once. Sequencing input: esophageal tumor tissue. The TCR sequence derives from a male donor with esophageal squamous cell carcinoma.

In nucleotides, the CDR3 is TGTGCCAGCAGTTACCTGGGACAGGGCAACTATGGCTACACCTTC. Amino acid sequence: CASSYLGQGNYGYTF. This chain uses TRBV6-2 or TRBV6-3 with TRBJ1-2; 9 positions match TRBD1. Per germline, CDR1 MNHEY and CDR2 SVGEGT. The CDR3 extends over 15 amino acids. The J segment lost 2 bases and the V segment lost 2 bases, leaving 3 bases of the junction unmatched.